This entry is about one T cell receptor (beta chain). Its antigen is as yet unknown. The sample comes from a study of CD8 T cells in ankylosing spondylitis. Study-wide findings and caveats: For ankylosing spondylitis blood, a TCR beta motif of fewer than 10 highly homologous variants appeared characteristic.

Scientists made TCR beta libraries using quantitative 5'-RACE with molecular barcodes. TCRdb called the 5' RACE reads again in MiXCR, with one record for every CDR3 protein. The sample lists a few hundred thousand distinct CDR3 sequences; about 16% were seen once. CDR1 is SEHNR and CDR2 is FQNEAQ in the germline V gene (reference sequence). The CDR3 length is 14 residues. Trimming pared 4 bases from V and 2 bases from J, leaving 12 bases between. The sample taken for sequencing was blood, either unsorted or a sorted T cell fraction (not recorded which). This chain uses TRBV7-9 with TRBJ2-7, with unresolved D. The source is a male donor with ankylosing spondylitis. The CDR3 DNA is TGTGCCAGCAGCTCGCGACCCTCTCCCTACGAGCAGTACTTC. Translated: CASSSRPSPYEQYF.